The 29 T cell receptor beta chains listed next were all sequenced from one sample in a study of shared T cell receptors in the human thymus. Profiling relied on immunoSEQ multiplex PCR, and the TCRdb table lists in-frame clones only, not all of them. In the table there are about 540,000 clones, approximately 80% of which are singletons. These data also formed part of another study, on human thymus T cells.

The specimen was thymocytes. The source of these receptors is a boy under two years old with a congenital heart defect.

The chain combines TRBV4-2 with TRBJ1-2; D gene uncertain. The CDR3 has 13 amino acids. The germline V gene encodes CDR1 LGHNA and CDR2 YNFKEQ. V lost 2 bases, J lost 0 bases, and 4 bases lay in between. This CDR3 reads CASSQTPNYGYTF. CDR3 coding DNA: TGTGCCAGCAGCCAAACTCCTAACTATGGCTACACCTTC.

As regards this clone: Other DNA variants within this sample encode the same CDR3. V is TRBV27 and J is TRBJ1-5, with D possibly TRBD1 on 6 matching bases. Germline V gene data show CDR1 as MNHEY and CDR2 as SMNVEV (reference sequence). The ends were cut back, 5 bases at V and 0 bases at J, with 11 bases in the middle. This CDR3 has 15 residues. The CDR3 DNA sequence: TGTGCCAGCAGTCCGACAGGTTATAGCAATCAGCCCCAGCATTTT. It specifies CASSPTGYSNQPQHF.

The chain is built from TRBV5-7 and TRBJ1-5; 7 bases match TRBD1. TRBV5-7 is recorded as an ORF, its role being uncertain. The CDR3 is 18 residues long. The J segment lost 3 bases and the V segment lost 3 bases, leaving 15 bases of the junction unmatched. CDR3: CASSSGTAKGSYNQPQHF. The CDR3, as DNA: TGTGCCAGCAGCTCCGGGACAGCGAAAGGGTCGTACAATCAGCCCCAGCATTTT.

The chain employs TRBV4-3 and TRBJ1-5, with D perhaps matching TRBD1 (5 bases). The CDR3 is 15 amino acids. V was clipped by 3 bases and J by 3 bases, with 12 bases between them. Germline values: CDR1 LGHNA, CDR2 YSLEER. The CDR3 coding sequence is TGCGCCAGCAGCCAGGACACGCAGGTCAATCAGCCCCAGCATTTT. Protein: CASSQDTQVNQPQHF.

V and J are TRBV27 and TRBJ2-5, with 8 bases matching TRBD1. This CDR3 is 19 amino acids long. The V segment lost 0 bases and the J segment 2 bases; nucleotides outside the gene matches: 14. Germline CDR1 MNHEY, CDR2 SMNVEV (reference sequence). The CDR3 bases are TGTGCCAGCAGTTTATCCCCGCACAGGGGGTACGACTATCAAGAGACCCAGTACTTC. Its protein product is CASSLSPHRGYDYQETQYF.

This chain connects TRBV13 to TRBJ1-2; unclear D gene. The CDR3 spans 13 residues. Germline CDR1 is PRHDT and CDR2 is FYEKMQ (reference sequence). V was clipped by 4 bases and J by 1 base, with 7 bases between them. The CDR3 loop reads CASSSVFNYGYTF. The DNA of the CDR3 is TGTGCCAGCAGCTCGGTCTTTAACTATGGCTACACCTTC.

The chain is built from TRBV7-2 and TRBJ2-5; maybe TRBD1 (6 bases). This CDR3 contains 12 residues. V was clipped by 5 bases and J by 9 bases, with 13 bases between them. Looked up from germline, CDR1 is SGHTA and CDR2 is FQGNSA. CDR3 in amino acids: CASSPWGPAQYF. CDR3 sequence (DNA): TGTGCCAGCAGCCCCTGGGGGCCCGCCCAGTACTTC.

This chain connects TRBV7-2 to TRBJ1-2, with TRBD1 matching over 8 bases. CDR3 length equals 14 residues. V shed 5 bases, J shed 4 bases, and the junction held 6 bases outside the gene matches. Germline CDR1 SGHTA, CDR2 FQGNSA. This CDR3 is CASSNRGSGYGYTF. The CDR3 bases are TGTGCCAGCAGCAACAGGGGGAGTGGCTATGGCTACACCTTC.

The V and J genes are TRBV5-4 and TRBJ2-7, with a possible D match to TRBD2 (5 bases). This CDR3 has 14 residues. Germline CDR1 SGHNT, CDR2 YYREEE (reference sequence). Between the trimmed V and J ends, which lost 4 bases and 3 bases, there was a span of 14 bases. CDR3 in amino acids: CASSINGVGYEQYF. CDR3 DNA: TGTGCCAGCAGCATAAACGGGGTTGGCTACGAGCAGTACTTC.

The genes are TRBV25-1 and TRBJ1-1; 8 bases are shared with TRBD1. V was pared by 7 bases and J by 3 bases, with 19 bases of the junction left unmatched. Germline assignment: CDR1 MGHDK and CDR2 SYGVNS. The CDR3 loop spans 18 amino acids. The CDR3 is CASKSASGPQGEDTEAFF. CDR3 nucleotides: TGTGCCAGCAAATCCGCCTCCGGCCCACAGGGGGAGGACACTGAAGCTTTCTTT.

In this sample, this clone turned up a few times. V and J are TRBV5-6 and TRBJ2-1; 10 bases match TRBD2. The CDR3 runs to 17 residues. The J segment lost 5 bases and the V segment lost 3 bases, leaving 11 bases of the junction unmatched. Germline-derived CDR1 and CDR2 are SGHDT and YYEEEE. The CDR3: CASSSGTSDGSHNEQFF. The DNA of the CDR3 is TGTGCCAGCAGCTCCGGGACTAGCGATGGGTCCCACAATGAGCAGTTCTTC. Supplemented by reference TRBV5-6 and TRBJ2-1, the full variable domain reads DAGVTQSPTHLIKTRGQQVTLRCSPKSGHDTVSWYQQALGQGPQFIFQYYEEEERQRGNFPDRFSGHQFPNYSSELNVNALLLGDSALYLCASSSGTSDGSHNEQFFGPGTRLTVL.

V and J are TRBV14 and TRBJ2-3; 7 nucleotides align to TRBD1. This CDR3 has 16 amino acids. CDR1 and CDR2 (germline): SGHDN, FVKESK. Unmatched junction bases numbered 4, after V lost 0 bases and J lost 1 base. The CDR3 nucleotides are TGTGCCAGCAGCCAAGAACAGGGGCGAGGCACAGATACGCAGTATTTT. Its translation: CASSQEQGRGTDTQYF.

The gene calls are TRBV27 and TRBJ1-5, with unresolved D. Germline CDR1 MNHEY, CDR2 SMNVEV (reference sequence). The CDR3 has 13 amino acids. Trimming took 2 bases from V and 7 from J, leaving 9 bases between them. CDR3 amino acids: CASSLGPWQPQHF. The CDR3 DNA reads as TGTGCCAGCAGTTTAGGCCCTTGGCAGCCCCAGCATTTT.

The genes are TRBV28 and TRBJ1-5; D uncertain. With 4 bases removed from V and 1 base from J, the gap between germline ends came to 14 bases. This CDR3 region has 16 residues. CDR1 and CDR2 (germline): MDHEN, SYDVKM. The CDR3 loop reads CASSWGGEGSNQPQHF. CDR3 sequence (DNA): TGTGCCAGCAGTTGGGGTGGGGAGGGAAGCAATCAGCCCCAGCATTTT.

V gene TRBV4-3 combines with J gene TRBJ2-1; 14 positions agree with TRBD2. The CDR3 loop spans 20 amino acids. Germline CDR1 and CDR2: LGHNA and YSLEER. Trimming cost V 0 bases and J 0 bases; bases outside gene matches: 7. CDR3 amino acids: CASSQEGGLAGGTSYNEQFF. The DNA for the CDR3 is TGCGCCAGCAGCCAAGAGGGTGGACTAGCGGGAGGTACCTCCTACAATGAGCAGTTCTTC.

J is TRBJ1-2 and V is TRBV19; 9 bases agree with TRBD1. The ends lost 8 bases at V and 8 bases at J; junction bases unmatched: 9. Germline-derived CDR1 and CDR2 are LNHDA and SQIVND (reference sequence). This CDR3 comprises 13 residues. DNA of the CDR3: TGTGCCAGTGCCGACAGGGGGACGGGAGGCTACACCTTC. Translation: CASADRGTGGYTF.

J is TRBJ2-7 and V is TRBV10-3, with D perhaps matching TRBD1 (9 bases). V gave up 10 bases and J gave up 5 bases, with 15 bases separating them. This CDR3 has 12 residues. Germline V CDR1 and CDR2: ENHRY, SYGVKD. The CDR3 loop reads CATGGTGNEQYF. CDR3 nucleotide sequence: TGTGCCACGGGGGGGACAGGGAACGAGCAGTACTTC.

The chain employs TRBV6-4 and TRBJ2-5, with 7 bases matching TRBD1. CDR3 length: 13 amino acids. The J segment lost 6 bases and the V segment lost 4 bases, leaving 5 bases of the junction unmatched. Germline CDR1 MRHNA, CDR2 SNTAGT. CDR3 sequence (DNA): TGTGCCAGCAGTGCCAGACAGGGCCAGACCCAGTACTTC. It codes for CASSARQGQTQYF.

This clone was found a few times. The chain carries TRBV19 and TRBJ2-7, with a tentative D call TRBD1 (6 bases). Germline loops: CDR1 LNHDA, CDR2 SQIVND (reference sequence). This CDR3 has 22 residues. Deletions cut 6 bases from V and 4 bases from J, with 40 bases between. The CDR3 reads CASSPKGTRKPKRKLVFYEQYF. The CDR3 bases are TGTGCCAGTAGCCCAAAGGGGACACGAAAGCCCAAGCGGAAGCTGGTATTTTACGAGCAGTACTTC.

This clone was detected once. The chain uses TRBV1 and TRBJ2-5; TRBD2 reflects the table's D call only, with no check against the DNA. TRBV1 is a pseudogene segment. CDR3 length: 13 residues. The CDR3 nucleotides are TGCACCAGCAGCCCGGACTACCAAGAGACCCAGTACTTC. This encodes CTSSPDYQETQYF.

In DNA, the CDR3 is TGTGCCAGCAGCCGGACCACAGGGACAAGGAAGACCCAGTACTTC. Its protein is CASSRTTGTRKTQYF. V is TRBV14 and J is TRBJ2-5; D is possibly TRBD1 (6 bases). CDR1 is SGHDN and CDR2 is FVKESK in the germline V gene. V lost 4 bases, J lost 6 bases, and 18 bases lay in between. CDR3 size: 15 residues. Combining the CDR3 with reference TRBV14 and TRBJ2-5 gives the whole variable domain EAGVTQFPSHSVIEKGQTVTLRCDPISGHDNLYWYRRVMGKEIKFLLHFVKESKQDESGMPNNRFLAERTGGTYSTLKVQPAELEDSGVYFCASSRTTGTRKTQYFGPGTRLLVL.

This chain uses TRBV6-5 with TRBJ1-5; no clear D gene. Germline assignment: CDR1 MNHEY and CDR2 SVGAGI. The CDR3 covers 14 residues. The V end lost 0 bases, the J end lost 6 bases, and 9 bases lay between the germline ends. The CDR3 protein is CASSYSAGGQPQHF. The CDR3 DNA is TGTGCCAGCAGTTACTCGGCCGGAGGTCAGCCCCAGCATTTT.

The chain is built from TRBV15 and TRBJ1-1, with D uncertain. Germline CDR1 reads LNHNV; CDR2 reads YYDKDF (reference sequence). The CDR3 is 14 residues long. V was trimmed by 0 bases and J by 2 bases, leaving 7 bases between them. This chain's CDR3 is CATSREGSNTEAFF. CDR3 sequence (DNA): TGTGCCACCAGCAGAGAGGGCAGTAACACTGAAGCTTTCTTT.

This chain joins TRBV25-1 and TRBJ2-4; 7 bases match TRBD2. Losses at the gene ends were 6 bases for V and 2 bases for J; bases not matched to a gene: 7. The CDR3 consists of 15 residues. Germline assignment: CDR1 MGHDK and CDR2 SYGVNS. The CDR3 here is CASSRGENPKNIQYF. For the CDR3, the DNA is TGTGCCAGCAGCCGGGGGGAAAATCCCAAAAACATTCAGTACTTC. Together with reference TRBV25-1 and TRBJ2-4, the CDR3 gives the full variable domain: EADIYQTPRYLVIGTGKKITLECSQTMGHDKMYWYQQDPGMELHLIHYSYGVNSTEKGDLSSESTVSRIRTEHFPLTLESARPSHTSQYLCASSRGENPKNIQYFGAGTRLSVL.

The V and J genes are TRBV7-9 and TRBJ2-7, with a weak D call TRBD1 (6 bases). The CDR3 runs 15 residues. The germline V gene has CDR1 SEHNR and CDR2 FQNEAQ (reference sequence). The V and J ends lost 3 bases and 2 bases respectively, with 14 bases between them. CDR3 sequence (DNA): TGTGCCAGCAGCTTCACAAGGGACAAAACCTACGAGCAGTACTTC. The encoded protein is CASSFTRDKTYEQYF.

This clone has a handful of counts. CDR3 sequence: CASSPYQTGCEQFF. CDR3 DNA sequence: TGTGCCAGCAGTCCCTACCAGACAGGTTGTGAGCAGTTCTTC. V and J are TRBV28 and TRBJ2-1; perhaps TRBD1 as D (6 bases). Looked up from germline, CDR1 is MDHEN and CDR2 is SYDVKM. This CDR3 region has 14 residues. V was trimmed by 5 bases and J by 9 bases, leaving 17 bases between them.

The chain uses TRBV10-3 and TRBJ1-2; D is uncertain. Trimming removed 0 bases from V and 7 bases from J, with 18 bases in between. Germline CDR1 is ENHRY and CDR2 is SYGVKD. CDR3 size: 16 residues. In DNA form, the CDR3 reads TGTGCCATCAGTGAGTCGCGGGCCCACCGAATGGGTGGCTACACCTTC. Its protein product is CAISESRAHRMGGYTF.

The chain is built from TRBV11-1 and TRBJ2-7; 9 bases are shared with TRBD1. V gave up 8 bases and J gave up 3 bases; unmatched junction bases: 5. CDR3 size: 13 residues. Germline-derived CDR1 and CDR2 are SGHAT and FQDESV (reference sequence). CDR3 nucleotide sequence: TGTGCCAGCCGGACAGGGGTTGGCTACGAGCAGTACTTC. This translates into CASRTGVGYEQYF.

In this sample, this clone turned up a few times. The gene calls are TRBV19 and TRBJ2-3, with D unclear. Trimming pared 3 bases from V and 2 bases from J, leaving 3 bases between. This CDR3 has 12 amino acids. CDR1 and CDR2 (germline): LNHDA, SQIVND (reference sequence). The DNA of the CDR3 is TGTGCCAGTAGTATCTCCACAGATACGCAGTATTTT. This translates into CASSISTDTQYF.